This T cell receptor (beta chain) was captured by sequencing in a study of OX40 agonist ivuxolimab in advanced cancers. Generated by immunoSEQ multiplex PCR, the TCRdb table keeps only in-frame clones and is missing some. The sample includes some 60,000 clones, about nine tenths of them seen just once. This clone counts as medium-sized. The CDR3 runs to 11 residues. V lost 2 bases, J lost 5 bases, and 3 bases lay in between. Per the germline V gene, CDR1 is MDHEN and CDR2 is SYDVKM. The V gene is TRBV28, the J gene TRBJ2-5, with D hard to call. The sample was CD4+ or CD8+ T cells sorted from blood, taken in a trial of the OX40 agonist ivuxolimab. The TCR originated in an adult with an advanced solid tumor such as melanoma, head and neck, liver or kidney cancer. For the CDR3, the DNA is TGTGCCAGCAGTTTAACTGAGACCCAGTACTTC. It codes for CASSLTETQYF.